Each of the 13 T cell receptor beta chains below was sequenced from the same sample in a study of blood T cell repertoires in COVID-19. Sequenced by immunoSEQ multiplex PCR; TCRdb stores in-frame clones only, minus some. The data show fewer than 250,000 clones, with almost 85% seen just once and 1.9% held by the top ten. The sequencing input was peripheral blood. The receptors were sampled from a woman older than 75 with acute or convalescent COVID-19.

J is TRBJ2-7 and V is TRBV6-1; maybe TRBD1 (5 bases). V was cut by 1 base and J by 2 bases, with 12 bases left in between. The V gene's germline CDR1 is MNHNS and CDR2 SASEGT. This CDR3 region has 15 residues. The CDR3 DNA sequence: TGTGCCAGCAGTGAAGTTGCGCCAGGGCCCTACGAGCAGTACTTC. Its translation: CASSEVAPGPYEQYF.

The chain couples TRBV3-1 (or the pseudogene TRBV3-2) to TRBJ2-5; the D gene is possibly TRBD2 (6 bases). This CDR3 is built from 13 residues. Trimming pared 4 bases from V and 5 bases from J, leaving 11 bases between. Germline V gene data show CDR1 as LGHDT and CDR2 as YNNKEL (reference sequence). DNA of the CDR3: TGTGCCAGCAGCCCCCGACTAGGGGAGACCCAGTACTTC. Protein sequence: CASSPRLGETQYF.

This clone appeared a few times. The CDR3 sequence is CASTPGRERGYTF. The CDR3 bases are TGTGCCAGTACCCCGGGCAGGGAAAGGGGCTACACCTTC. This sequence joins TRBV19 and TRBJ1-2, with D tentatively TRBD1 (5 bases). Germline-derived CDR1 and CDR2 are LNHDA and SQIVND (reference sequence). The ends were cut back, 7 bases at V and 8 bases at J, with 17 bases in the middle. This CDR3 spans 13 amino acids.

In its sample, this clone was seen once. The gene calls are TRBV5-1 and TRBJ2-1, with 11 bases lining up with TRBD1. This CDR3 is built from 13 residues. V shed 7 bases, J shed 7 bases, and the junction held 4 bases outside the gene matches. The germline V gene has CDR1 SGHRS and CDR2 YFSETQ. The CDR3 loop reads CASSGQGENEQFF. CDR3 DNA sequence: TGCGCCAGCTCGGGACAGGGGGAGAATGAGCAGTTCTTC.

The chain employs TRBV4-3 and TRBJ1-5; D ambiguous. The V gene's germline CDR1 is LGHNA and CDR2 YSLEER. The CDR3 runs to 13 residues. V lost 0 bases and J lost 7, with 7 bases in between. CDR3 amino acids: CASSQEGSQPQHF. As DNA, the CDR3 is TGCGCCAGCAGCCAAGAAGGGAGCCAGCCCCAGCATTTT.

J is TRBJ1-2 and V is TRBV28; D possibly corresponds to TRBD1 (5 bases). Germline V gene sequence: CDR1 MDHEN, CDR2 SYDVKM. The CDR3 totals 12 residues. Trimming removed 9 bases at V and 4 bases at J, with 12 bases between. The chain's CDR3 is CASRRDLYGYTF. The CDR3 DNA reads as TGTGCCAGTAGGAGGGACCTCTATGGCTACACCTTC.

The chain carries TRBV6-2 or TRBV6-3 and TRBJ1-4; D remains ambiguous. Trimming shortened V by 5 bases and J by 3 bases, and 7 bases separated the two germline ends. CDR1 MNHEY and CDR2 SVGEGT come from the germline V gene. The CDR3 totals 13 residues. The CDR3 bases are TGTGCCAGCAGTACTACACCTAATGAAAAACTGTTTTTT. It specifies CASSTTPNEKLFF.

The gene calls are TRBV28 and TRBJ1-1; D unresolved. The CDR3 length is 12 residues. Looked up from germline, CDR1 is MDHEN and CDR2 is SYDVKM. Deletions cut 5 bases from V and 4 bases from J, with 8 bases between. CDR3 DNA: TGTGCCAGCAGTCCAACATTCACTGAAGCTTTCTTT. This translates into CASSPTFTEAFF. The full variable domain, completed using reference TRBV28 and TRBJ1-1, is DVKVTQSSRYLVKRTGEKVFLECVQDMDHENMFWYRQDPGLGLRLIYFSYDVKMKEKGDIPEGYSVSREKKERFSLILESASTNQTSMYLCASSPTFTEAFFGQGTRLTVV.

The chain joins TRBV19 to TRBJ1-4; no clear D gene. V lost 5 bases and J 0 bases, leaving 10 bases between the germline ends. The CDR3 is 15 residues long. Looked up from germline, CDR1 is LNHDA and CDR2 is SQIVND (reference sequence). The CDR3 DNA reads TGTGCCAGTAGTTCAACAGATGCAACTAATGAAAAACTGTTTTTT. Protein sequence: CASSSTDATNEKLFF. Complete variable domain (other parts from reference TRBV19 and TRBJ1-4): DGGITQSPKYLFRKEGQNVTLSCEQNLNHDAMYWYRQDPGQGLRLIYYSQIVNDFQKGDIAEGYSVSREKKESFPLTVTSAQKNPTAFYLCASSSTDATNEKLFFGSGTQLSVL.

This clone was observed a handful of times. J is TRBJ1-2 and V is TRBV5-1; perhaps TRBD1 as D (5 bases). This CDR3 region has 12 residues. Deletions cut 0 bases from V and 5 bases from J, with 5 bases between. Looked up from germline, CDR1 is SGHRS and CDR2 is YFSETQ. The CDR3 protein is CASSLEGYGYTF. The CDR3 DNA sequence: TGCGCCAGCAGCTTGGAGGGGTATGGCTACACCTTC.

The genes are TRBV7-2 and TRBJ1-3; D gene unclear. The CDR3 length is 15 residues. With 1 base removed from V and 0 bases from J, the gap between germline ends came to 7 bases. Germline CDR1 SGHTA, CDR2 FQGNSA. The CDR3: CASSLGPSSGNTIYF. CDR3 in DNA: TGTGCCAGCAGCTTAGGGCCGTCCTCTGGAAACACCATATATTTT.

The CDR3, as DNA: TGTGCCAGCTCACCTGGTCTAGCGGGGAACGAGCAGTACTTC. Translating it yields CASSPGLAGNEQYF. The chain links TRBV18 to TRBJ2-7; TRBD2 matches at 9 bases. From germline, CDR1 is KGHSH and CDR2 LQKENI. J lost 5 bases, V lost 3 bases, and 5 bases had no gene match. The length of the CDR3 is 14 residues.

This clone was recorded once. This sample includes further DNA sequences coding for the same CDR3. The chain has TRBV2 and TRBJ1-2; D unresolved. The CDR3 runs 12 residues. Germline assignment: CDR1 SNHLY and CDR2 FYNNEI. Trimming shortened V by 3 bases and J by 4 bases, and 6 bases separated the two germline ends. CDR3 sequence (DNA): TGTGCCAGCAGTGAGGGGAGCTATGGCTACACCTTC. This encodes CASSEGSYGYTF.